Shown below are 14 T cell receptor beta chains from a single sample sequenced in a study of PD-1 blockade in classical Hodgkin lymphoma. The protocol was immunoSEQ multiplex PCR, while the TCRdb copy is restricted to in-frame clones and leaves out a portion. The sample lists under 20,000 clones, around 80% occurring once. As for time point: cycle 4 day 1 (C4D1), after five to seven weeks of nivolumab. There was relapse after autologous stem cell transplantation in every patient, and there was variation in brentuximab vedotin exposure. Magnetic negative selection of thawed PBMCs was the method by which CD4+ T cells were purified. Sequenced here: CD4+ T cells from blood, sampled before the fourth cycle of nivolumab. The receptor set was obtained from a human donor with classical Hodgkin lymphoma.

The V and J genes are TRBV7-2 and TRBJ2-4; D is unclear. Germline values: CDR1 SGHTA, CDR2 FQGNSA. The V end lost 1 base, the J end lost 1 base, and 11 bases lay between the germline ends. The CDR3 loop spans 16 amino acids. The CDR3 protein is CASSLGRSLAKNIQYF. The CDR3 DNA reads TGTGCCAGCAGCTTAGGTCGGTCTCTGGCCAAAAACATTCAGTACTTC.

The CDR3 here is CAISGNKRVPTNEQFF. The DNA for the CDR3 is TGTGCCATCAGTGGGAACAAGCGGGTGCCCACCAATGAGCAGTTCTTC. V and J are TRBV10-3 and TRBJ2-1; a possible D gene is TRBD2 (6 bases). The CDR3 consists of 16 residues. The V gene lost 4 bases and the J gene lost 6 bases, with 19 bases spanning the gap. Germline-derived CDR1 and CDR2 are ENHRY and SYGVKD.

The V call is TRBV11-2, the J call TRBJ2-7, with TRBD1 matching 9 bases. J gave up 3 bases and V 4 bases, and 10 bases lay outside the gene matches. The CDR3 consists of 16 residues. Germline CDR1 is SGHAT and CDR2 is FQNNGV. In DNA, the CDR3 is TGTGCCAGCAGCTCCTCCCCTTTGGGACAGGGCTACGAGCAGTACGTC. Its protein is CASSSSPLGQGYEQYV.

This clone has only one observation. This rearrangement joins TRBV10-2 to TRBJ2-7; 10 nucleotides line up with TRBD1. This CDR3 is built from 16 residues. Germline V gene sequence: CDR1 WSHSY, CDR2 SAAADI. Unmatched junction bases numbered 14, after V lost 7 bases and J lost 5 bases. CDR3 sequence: CASTASGTGVPHEQYF. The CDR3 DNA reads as TGCGCCAGCACCGCTTCTGGGACAGGGGTTCCCCACGAGCAGTACTTC.

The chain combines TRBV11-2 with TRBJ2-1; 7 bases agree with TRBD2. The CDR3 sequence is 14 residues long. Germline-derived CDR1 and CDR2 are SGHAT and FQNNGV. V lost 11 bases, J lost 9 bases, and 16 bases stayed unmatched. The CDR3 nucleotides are TGTGCCGCTTCCCGGACTAGGGGTGAGGGTGAGCAGTTCTTC. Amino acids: CAASRTRGEGEQFF.

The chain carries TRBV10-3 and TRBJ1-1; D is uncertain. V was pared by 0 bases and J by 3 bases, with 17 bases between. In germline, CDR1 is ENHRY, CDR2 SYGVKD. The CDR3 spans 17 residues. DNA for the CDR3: TGTGCCATCAGTGAGTCTTTGTTGCTTCGACGGGACACTGAAGCTTTCTTT. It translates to CAISESLLLRRDTEAFF.

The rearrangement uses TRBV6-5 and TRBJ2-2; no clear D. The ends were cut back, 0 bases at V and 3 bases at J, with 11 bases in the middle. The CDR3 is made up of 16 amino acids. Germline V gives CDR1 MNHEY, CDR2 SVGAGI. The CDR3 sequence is CASSYSSTRHTGELFF. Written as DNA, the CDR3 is TGTGCCAGCAGTTACTCGAGCACACGGCACACCGGGGAGCTGTTTTTT.

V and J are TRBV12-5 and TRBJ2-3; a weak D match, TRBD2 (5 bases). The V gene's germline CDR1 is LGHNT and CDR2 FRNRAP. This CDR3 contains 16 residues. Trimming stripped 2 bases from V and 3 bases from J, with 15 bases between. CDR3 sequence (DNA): TGTGCTAGTGGTTTGACCCCTTCCCGGGGAACAGATACGCAGTATTTT. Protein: CASGLTPSRGTDTQYF.

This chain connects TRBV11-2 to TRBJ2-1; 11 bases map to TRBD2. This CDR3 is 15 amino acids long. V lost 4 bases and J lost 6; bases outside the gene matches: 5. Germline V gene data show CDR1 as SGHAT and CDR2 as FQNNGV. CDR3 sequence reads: CASSSLLAGANEQFF. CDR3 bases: TGTGCCAGCAGCTCCTTACTAGCGGGGGCCAATGAGCAGTTCTTC. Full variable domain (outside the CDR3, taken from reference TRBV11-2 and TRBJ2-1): EAGVAQSPRYKIIEKRQSVAFWCNPISGHATLYWYQQILGQGPKLLIQFQNNGVVDDSQLPKDRFSAERLKGVDSTLKIQPAKLEDSAVYLCASSSLLAGANEQFFGPGTRLTVL.

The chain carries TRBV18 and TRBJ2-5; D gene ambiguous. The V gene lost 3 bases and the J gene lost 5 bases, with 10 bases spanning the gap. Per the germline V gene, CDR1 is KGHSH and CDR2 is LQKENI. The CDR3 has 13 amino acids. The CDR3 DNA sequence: TGTGCCAGCTCACCTTCGCAGGCGGAGACCCAGTACTTC. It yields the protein CASSPSQAETQYF.

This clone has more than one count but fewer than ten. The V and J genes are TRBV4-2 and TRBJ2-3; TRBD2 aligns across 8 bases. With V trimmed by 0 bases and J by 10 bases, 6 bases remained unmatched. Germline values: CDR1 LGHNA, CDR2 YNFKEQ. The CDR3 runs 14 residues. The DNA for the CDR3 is TGTGCCAGCAGCCAAGATCGGGGGGGCCGGGCGCAGTATTTT. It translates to CASSQDRGGRAQYF.

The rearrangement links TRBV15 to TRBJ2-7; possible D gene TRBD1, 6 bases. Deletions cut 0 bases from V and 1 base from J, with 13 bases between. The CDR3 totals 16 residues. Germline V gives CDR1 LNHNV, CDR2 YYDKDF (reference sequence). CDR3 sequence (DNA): TGTGCCACCAGCAGAGACAGGGGAGAGGTGTCCTACGAGCAGTACTTC. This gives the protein CATSRDRGEVSYEQYF.

In nucleotides, the CDR3 is TGTGCCAGCAAAGCGGGAGGGTTAACGGCCCAGTACTTC. Translated: CASKAGGLTAQYF. This chain links TRBV2 with TRBJ2-5, with TRBD2 matching over 10 bases. CDR3 size: 13 residues. The germline CDR1 and CDR2 sequences are SNHLY and FYNNEI. J was trimmed by 9 bases and V by 7 bases; bases with no gene match: 8.

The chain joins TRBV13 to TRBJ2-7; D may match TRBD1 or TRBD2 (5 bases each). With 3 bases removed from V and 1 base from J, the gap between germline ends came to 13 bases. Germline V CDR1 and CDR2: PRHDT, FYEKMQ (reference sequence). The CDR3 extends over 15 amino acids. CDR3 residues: CASSLDGTTSYEQYF. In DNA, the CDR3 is TGTGCCAGCAGCTTGGACGGGACCACGTCCTACGAGCAGTACTTC.